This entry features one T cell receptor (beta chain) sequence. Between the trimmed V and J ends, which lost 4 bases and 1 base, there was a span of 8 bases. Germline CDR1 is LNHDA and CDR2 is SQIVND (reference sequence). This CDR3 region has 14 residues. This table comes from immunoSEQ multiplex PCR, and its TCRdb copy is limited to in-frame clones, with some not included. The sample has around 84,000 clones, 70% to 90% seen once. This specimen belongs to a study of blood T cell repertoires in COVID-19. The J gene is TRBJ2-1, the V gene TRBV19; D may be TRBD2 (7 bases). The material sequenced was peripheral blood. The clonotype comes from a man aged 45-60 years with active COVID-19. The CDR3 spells CASSKGGSYNEQFF. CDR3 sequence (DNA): TGTGCCAGTAGTAAGGGGGGGTCCTACAATGAGCAGTTCTTC.